What follows are 13 T cell receptor beta chains derived from one specimen sequenced in a study of blood T cell repertoires in COVID-19. TCRdb's copy holds only in-frame clones and misses some; the assay was immunoSEQ multiplex PCR. The sample lists roughly 250,000 clones; more than 70% were seen once. Material: peripheral blood. The source of these receptors is a woman in her thirties or forties who had recovered from COVID-19.

The chain uses TRBV6-5 and TRBJ2-5; TRBD2 might be the D (6 bases). Trimming removed 5 bases from V and 5 bases from J, with 6 bases in between. Germline CDR1 and CDR2: MNHEY and SVGAGI. This CDR3 comprises 11 residues. CDR3 nucleotide sequence: TGTGCCAGCAGTCGGGGGGAGACCCAGTACTTC. It encodes CASSRGETQYF.

The V and J genes are TRBV28 and TRBJ2-3; the D is unclear. Trimming removed 1 base from V and 2 bases from J, with 13 bases in between. Per the germline V gene, CDR1 is MDHEN and CDR2 is SYDVKM. CDR3 length: 16 residues. This CDR3 is CASSLSGGPFTDTQYF. The CDR3 DNA follows: TGTGCCAGCAGTTTATCCGGCGGCCCCTTCACAGATACGCAGTATTTT.

The chain links TRBV6-2 or TRBV6-3 to TRBJ1-1; TRBD1 matches 9 bases. The V gene end was trimmed by 4 bases and the J gene end by 6 bases; junction bases not matched to a gene: 12. The CDR3 covers 16 residues. Germline loops: CDR1 MNHEY, CDR2 SVGEGT. The CDR3 loop is CASSWDRVRTGAEAFF. In nucleotides, the CDR3 is TGTGCCAGCAGTTGGGACAGGGTGAGGACAGGGGCTGAAGCTTTCTTT.

In DNA form, the CDR3 reads TGTGCCAGCAGTTACTCAGGGCTAGCGGGAGGCTGGCCCCCGGTCTACAATGAGCAGTTCTTC. Its protein product is CASSYSGLAGGWPPVYNEQFF. V usage is TRBV6-2 or TRBV6-3 and J usage is TRBJ2-1, with 11 bases aligning to TRBD2. The V segment lost 0 bases and the J segment 3 bases; nucleotides outside the gene matches: 16. Per germline, CDR1 MNHEY and CDR2 SVGEGT. The CDR3 covers 21 residues.

The chain couples TRBV11-2 to TRBJ2-3, with TRBD2 identical over 8 bases. V dropped 6 bases and J dropped 3; count of bases not matched to a gene: 8. The CDR3 has 15 amino acids. The germline V gene encodes CDR1 SGHAT and CDR2 FQNNGV. The CDR3 here is CASRTGTRGTDTQYF. As DNA, the CDR3 is TGTGCCAGCAGAACCGGGACTAGAGGTACAGATACGCAGTATTTT. The whole variable domain, remainder taken from reference TRBV11-2 and TRBJ2-3, is EAGVAQSPRYKIIEKRQSVAFWCNPISGHATLYWYQQILGQGPKLLIQFQNNGVVDDSQLPKDRFSAERLKGVDSTLKIQPAKLEDSAVYLCASRTGTRGTDTQYFGPGTRLTVL.

The chain carries TRBV2 and TRBJ1-5, with D perhaps matching TRBD1 (5 bases). The ends were cut back, 8 bases at V and 7 bases at J, with 15 bases in the middle. This CDR3 region has 13 residues. The V gene's germline CDR1 is SNHLY and CDR2 FYNNEI. The CDR3 is CASGGQGDQPQHF. The DNA for the CDR3 is TGTGCCAGCGGAGGGCAGGGTGACCAGCCCCAGCATTTT. The full variable domain, rest sourced from reference TRBV2 and TRBJ1-5, is EPEVTQTPSHQVTQMGQEVILRCVPISNHLYFYWYRQILGQKVEFLVSFYNNEISEKSEIFDDQFSVERPDGSNFTLKIRSTKLEDSAMYFCASGGQGDQPQHFGDGTRLSIL.

The V call is TRBV7-9, the J call TRBJ2-5, with 9 bases fitting TRBD1. The V and J ends lost 5 bases and 5 bases, in that order; junction bases with no gene match: 3. The germline CDR1 and CDR2 sequences are SEHNR and FQNEAQ (reference sequence). The CDR3 runs 13 residues. CDR3 residues: CASSQDRGETQYF. The CDR3 DNA is TGTGCCAGCAGCCAAGACAGGGGGGAGACCCAGTACTTC.

V is TRBV11-2 and J is TRBJ2-1; the match to TRBD2 covers 10 bases. This CDR3 spans 19 amino acids. CDR1 is SGHAT and CDR2 is FQNNGV in the germline V gene. V lost 1 base and J lost 4; bases outside the gene matches: 13. The CDR3 nucleotides are TGTGCCAGCAGCTTAGTAGGTCGGGCTAGCGGGAGTGGGTACAATGAGCAGTTCTTC. It encodes CASSLVGRASGSGYNEQFF.

The chain employs TRBV19 and TRBJ1-2, with 8 nucleotides matching TRBD1. After removal of 1 base from V and 7 bases from J, the junction contained 8 bases not matched to a gene. The CDR3 is 15 amino acids. In germline, CDR1 is LNHDA, CDR2 SQIVND (reference sequence). In DNA form, the CDR3 reads TGTGCCAGTAGTATAGTCGGCCAGGGGGCGCGTGGCTACACCTTC. It translates to CASSIVGQGARGYTF.

The rearrangement links TRBV19 to TRBJ2-2; D is possibly TRBD1 (6 bases). CDR1 and CDR2 (germline): LNHDA, SQIVND (reference sequence). The CDR3 is 14 residues long. Trimming removed 7 bases from V and 7 bases from J, with 16 bases in between. The CDR3 region has the DNA TGTGCCAGTAAGACGGTGGGGGCCGGCGGGGAGCTGTTTTTT. Its protein product is CASKTVGAGGELFF.

V is TRBV5-1 and J is TRBJ1-2; no clear D. CDR3 length equals 12 residues. Trimming removed 2 bases at V and 6 bases at J, with 8 bases between. From germline, CDR1 is SGHRS and CDR2 YFSETQ. The CDR3 DNA reads as TGCGCCAGCAGCTTATACGGGGATGGCTACACCTTC. This sequence encodes CASSLYGDGYTF.

This clone was seen a single time. The rearrangement uses TRBV11-2 and TRBJ1-4; D is possibly TRBD1 (5 bases). The CDR3 spans 13 residues. Per germline, CDR1 SGHAT and CDR2 FQNNGV. Trimming took 8 bases from V and 4 from J, leaving 11 bases between them. CDR3 sequence: CASGAGYNEKLFF. In DNA form, the CDR3 reads TGTGCCAGCGGGGCAGGTTATAATGAAAAACTGTTTTTT.

A single count supports this clone. V gene TRBV4-2 combines with J gene TRBJ2-1, with unresolved D. V dropped 3 bases and J dropped 2 bases, with 11 bases sitting between them. The CDR3 length is 15 residues. Germline V gene data show CDR1 as LGHNA and CDR2 as YNFKEQ. This CDR3 is CASSHAPGAYNEQFF. In DNA form, the CDR3 reads TGTGCCAGCAGCCACGCCCCCGGTGCCTACAATGAGCAGTTCTTC.